The present T cell receptor beta chain was sequenced within a study of blood T cells in healthy people across ages. This clonotype appeared many times. Combining a sample-barcoded 5' primer with a J-beta primer mix, a second PCR ran for 7 to 11 cycles. Every sample gave at least 3 million paired-end reads containing CDR3. TCRdb recomputed calls from the 5' RACE reads with MiXCR, one row per CDR3 protein. The repertoire consists of hundreds of thousands of distinct CDR3 sequences, with around 21% occurring once and the leading ten covering under 4%. CDR3 length: 16 amino acids. J lost 5 bases, V lost 2 bases, and 9 bases had no gene match. Germline V CDR1 and CDR2: SGHTA, FQGTGA.

This clonotype was obtained from a man between 65 and 85 years old in good health. The specimen sequenced was blood. The chain combines TRBV7-3 with TRBJ2-3; TRBD2 matches at 8 bases. The CDR3 DNA reads TGTGCCAGCAGCTTAGAAGCGGGAGTACGTAGAGATACGCAGTATTTT. This translates into CASSLEAGVRRDTQYF.